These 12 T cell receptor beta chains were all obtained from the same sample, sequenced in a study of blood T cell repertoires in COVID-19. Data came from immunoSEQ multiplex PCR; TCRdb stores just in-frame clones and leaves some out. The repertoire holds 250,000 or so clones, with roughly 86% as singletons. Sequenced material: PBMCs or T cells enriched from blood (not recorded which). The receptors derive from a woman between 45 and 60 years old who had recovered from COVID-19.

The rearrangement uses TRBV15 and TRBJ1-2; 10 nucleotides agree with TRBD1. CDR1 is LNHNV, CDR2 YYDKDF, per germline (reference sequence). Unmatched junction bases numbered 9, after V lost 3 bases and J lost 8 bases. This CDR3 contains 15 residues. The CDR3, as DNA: TGTGCCACCAGCAGTACGATGGGACAGGGGACGGGCTACACCTTC. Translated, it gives CATSSTMGQGTGYTF.

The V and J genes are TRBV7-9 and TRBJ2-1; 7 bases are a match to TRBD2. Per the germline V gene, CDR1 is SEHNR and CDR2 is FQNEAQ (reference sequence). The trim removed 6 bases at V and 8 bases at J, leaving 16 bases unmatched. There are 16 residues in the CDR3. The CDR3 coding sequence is TGTGCCAGCAGACCCTTATTGGCGGGAGTTTTCGATGAGCAGTTCTTC. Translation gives CASRPLLAGVFDEQFF.

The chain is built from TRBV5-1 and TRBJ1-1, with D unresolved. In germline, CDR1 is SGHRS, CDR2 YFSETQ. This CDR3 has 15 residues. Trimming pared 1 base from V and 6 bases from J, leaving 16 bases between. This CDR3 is CASSLYSGHGPEAFF. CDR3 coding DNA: TGCGCCAGCAGCTTGTATAGTGGGCATGGGCCTGAAGCTTTCTTT. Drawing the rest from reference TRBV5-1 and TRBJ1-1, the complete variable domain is KAGVTQTPRYLIKTRGQQVTLSCSPISGHRSVSWYQQTPGQGLQFLFEYFSETQRNKGNFPGRFSGRQFSNSRSEMNVSTLELGDSALYLCASSLYSGHGPEAFFGQGTRLTVV.

CDR3 sequence (DNA): TGTGCCAGCAGCCCGTGGACAGTAATGAACACTGAAGCTTTCTTT. Translation gives CASSPWTVMNTEAFF. J is TRBJ1-1 and V is TRBV7-9; perhaps TRBD1 as D (6 bases). V lost 5 bases and J 0 bases, leaving 13 bases between the germline ends. Germline values: CDR1 SEHNR, CDR2 FQNEAQ (reference sequence). The CDR3 runs to 15 residues. Variable domain in full (rest from reference TRBV7-9 and TRBJ1-1): DTGVSQNPRHKITKRGQNVTFRCDPISEHNRLYWYRQTLGQGPEFLTYFQNEAQLEKSRLLSDRFSAERPKGSFSTLEIQRTEQGDSAMYLCASSPWTVMNTEAFFGQGTRLTVV.

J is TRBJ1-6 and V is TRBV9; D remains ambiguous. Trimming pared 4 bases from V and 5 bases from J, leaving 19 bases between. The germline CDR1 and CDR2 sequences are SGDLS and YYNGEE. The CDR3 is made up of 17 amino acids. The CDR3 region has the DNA TGTGCCAGCAGCCCAGGAGGTACCTTCCCGAATAATTCACCCCTCCACTTT. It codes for CASSPGGTFPNNSPLHF.

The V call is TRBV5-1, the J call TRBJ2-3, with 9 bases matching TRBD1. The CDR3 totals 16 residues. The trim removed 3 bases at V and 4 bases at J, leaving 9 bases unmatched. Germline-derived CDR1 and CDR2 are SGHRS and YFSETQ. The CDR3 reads CASSSEPGQGSDTQYF. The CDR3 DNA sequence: TGCGCCAGCAGCTCGGAACCGGGACAGGGTTCAGATACGCAGTATTTT.

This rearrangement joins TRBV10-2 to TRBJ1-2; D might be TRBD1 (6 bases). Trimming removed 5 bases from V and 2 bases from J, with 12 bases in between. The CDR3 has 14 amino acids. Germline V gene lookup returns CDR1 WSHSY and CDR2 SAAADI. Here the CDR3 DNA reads TGCGCCAGCAGTTTAGACAGGCTAAACTATGGCTACACCTTC. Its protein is CASSLDRLNYGYTF.

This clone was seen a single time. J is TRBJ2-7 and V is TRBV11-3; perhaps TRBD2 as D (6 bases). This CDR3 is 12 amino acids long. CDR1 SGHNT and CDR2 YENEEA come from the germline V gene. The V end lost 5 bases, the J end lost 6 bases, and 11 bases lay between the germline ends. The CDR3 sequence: CASSTGAGEQYF. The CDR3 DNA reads TGTGCCAGCAGCACAGGAGCGGGCGAGCAGTACTTC.

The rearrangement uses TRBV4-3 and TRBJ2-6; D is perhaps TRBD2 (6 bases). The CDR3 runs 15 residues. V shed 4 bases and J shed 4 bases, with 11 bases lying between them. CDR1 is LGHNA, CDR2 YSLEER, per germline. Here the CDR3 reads CASSPAGTGANVLTF. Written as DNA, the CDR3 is TGCGCCAGCAGCCCCGCGGGAACAGGGGCCAACGTCCTGACTTTC.

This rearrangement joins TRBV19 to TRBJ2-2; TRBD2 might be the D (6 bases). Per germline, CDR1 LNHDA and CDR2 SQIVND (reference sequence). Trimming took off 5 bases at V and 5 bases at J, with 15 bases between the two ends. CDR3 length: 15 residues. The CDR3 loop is CASSQGGGVTGELFF. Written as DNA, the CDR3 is TGTGCCAGTAGTCAGGGCGGCGGGGTTACCGGGGAGCTGTTTTTT.

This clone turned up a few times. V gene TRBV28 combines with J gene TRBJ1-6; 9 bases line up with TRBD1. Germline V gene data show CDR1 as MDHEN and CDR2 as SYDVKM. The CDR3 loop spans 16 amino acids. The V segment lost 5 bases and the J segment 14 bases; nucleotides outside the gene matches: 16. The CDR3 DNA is TGTGCCAGCAGTCCTGACAGGGGGATTTTTGTTGGGTCCCTCCACTTT. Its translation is CASSPDRGIFVGSLHF.

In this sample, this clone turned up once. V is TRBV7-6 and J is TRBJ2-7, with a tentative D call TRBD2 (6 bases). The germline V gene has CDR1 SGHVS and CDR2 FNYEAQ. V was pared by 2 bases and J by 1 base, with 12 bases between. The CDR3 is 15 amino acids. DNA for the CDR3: TGTGCCAGCAGCTTAATGCCTAGCGTTTCCTACGAGCAGTACTTC. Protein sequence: CASSLMPSVSYEQYF.